This T cell receptor (beta chain) was profiled in a study of shared clonotypes between healthy human individuals. Measured with immunoSEQ multiplex PCR; TCRdb has only the in-frame clones, and not every one. The table shows 750,000 to 1,000,000 clones, with around 92% occurring only once. Per the germline V gene, CDR1 is SGHRS and CDR2 is YFSETQ. The CDR3 spans 15 residues. Trimming removed 0 bases at V and 5 bases at J, with 12 bases between. Cells designated naive CD8 were CD45RO-negative and were positively selected for CCR7, with terminally differentiated effector memory CD45RA+ cells excluded. The sequenced material came from naive CD8+ T cells sorted from blood. The origin of this receptor is a man aged 30-40 years in good health. The chain joins TRBV5-1 to TRBJ2-1; tentative D call: TRBD1 (6 bases). CDR3 residues: CASSLVSQGNNEQFF. The DNA of the CDR3 is TGCGCCAGCAGCTTGGTCTCCCAGGGGAACAATGAGCAGTTCTTC.